The 15 T cell receptor beta chains reported below all come from one sample, sequenced in a study of cytomegalovirus exposure and HLA in healthy donors. PCR amplification relied on 60 Vbeta primers (plus 13 Jbeta primers). Sequenced by immunoSEQ multiplex PCR; TCRdb stores in-frame clones only, minus some. The sample has about 59,000 clones; 65% to 90% are singletons. Sequenced: PBMCs. Receptor source: a human donor in good health.

V gene TRBV9 combines with J gene TRBJ2-3; 11 bases are shared with TRBD1. The ends lost 3 bases at V and 4 bases at J; junction bases unmatched: 1. CDR3 length: 14 amino acids. CDR1 and CDR2 (germline): SGDLS, YYNGEE. CDR3 coding DNA: TGTGCCAGCAGCGGGGACAGGGGGTCAGATACGCAGTATTTT. Its translation is CASSGDRGSDTQYF. Full variable domain (missing parts from reference TRBV9 and TRBJ2-3): DSGVTQTPKHLITATGQRVTLRCSPRSGDLSVYWYQQSLDQGLQFLIQYYNGEERAKGNILERFSAQQFPDLHSELNLSSLELGDSALYFCASSGDRGSDTQYFGPGTRLTVL.

V is TRBV7-3 and J is TRBJ2-2, with D perhaps TRBD2 (7 bases). The CDR3 runs to 17 residues. The germline V and J ends were trimmed by 1 base and 2 bases, with 14 bases remaining between them. Germline-derived CDR1 and CDR2 are SGHTA and FQGTGA. The CDR3 region is CASSLIGGGPNTGELFF. Written as DNA, the CDR3 is TGTGCCAGCAGCTTAATAGGGGGGGGGCCCAACACCGGGGAGCTGTTTTTT.

This rearrangement joins TRBV29-1 to TRBJ2-1, with 14 bases identical to TRBD2. Germline V gene lookup returns CDR1 SQVTM and CDR2 ANQGSEA. V lost 7 bases, J lost 3 bases, and 8 bases stayed unmatched. The CDR3 is made up of 16 amino acids. CDR3 amino acids: CSDRGLAGGYYNEQFF. DNA of the CDR3: TGCAGCGATCGAGGACTAGCGGGAGGATACTACAATGAGCAGTTCTTC.

The chain employs TRBV4-1 and TRBJ2-2; 7 nucleotides align to TRBD1. The CDR3 is made up of 14 amino acids. The trim removed 4 bases at V and 4 bases at J, leaving 3 bases unmatched. From germline, CDR1 is MGHRA and CDR2 YSYEKL. The CDR3 region has the DNA TGCGCCAGCAGCCGTACAGGGGTCACCGGGGAGCTGTTTTTT. Translated, it gives CASSRTGVTGELFF.

The chain has TRBV29-1 and TRBJ2-2; possible D gene TRBD2, 6 bases. CDR3 length: 16 residues. Per the germline V gene, CDR1 is SQVTM and CDR2 is ANQGSEA. Between the trimmed V and J ends, which lost 5 bases and 5 bases, there was a span of 21 bases. CDR3 DNA sequence: TGCAGCGTTAAAACCGCCGGGGAGGTTTGGACCGGGGAGCTGTTTTTT. It specifies CSVKTAGEVWTGELFF.

In this sample, this clone turned up a few times. V is TRBV18 and J is TRBJ2-7; D not certain. Germline values: CDR1 KGHSH, CDR2 LQKENI. V was pared by 3 bases and J by 9 bases, with 12 bases between. The CDR3 spans 12 residues. The CDR3 reads CASSPTATPQYF. CDR3 sequence (DNA): TGTGCCAGCTCACCCACCGCTACGCCGCAGTACTTC.

This rearrangement joins TRBV4-2 to TRBJ1-5, with no clear D. CDR1 LGHNA and CDR2 YNFKEQ come from the germline V gene. V was trimmed by 1 base and J by 1 base, leaving 8 bases between them. CDR3 length: 15 amino acids. In DNA form, the CDR3 reads TGTGCCAGCAGCCAAGGCCCTGAGAGCAATCAGCCCCAGCATTTT. Translated: CASSQGPESNQPQHF.

V and J are TRBV5-1 and TRBJ2-3, with 12 bases lining up with TRBD2. V lost 4 bases and J lost 4; bases outside the gene matches: 7. The CDR3 extends over 16 amino acids. Germline V gene sequence: CDR1 SGHRS, CDR2 YFSETQ. The DNA for the CDR3 is TGCGCCAGCAGCGAAAGACCTAGCGGGGGGGCAGATACGCAGTATTTT. Its protein product is CASSERPSGGADTQYF.

The rearrangement uses TRBV7-9 and TRBJ2-5, with D tentatively TRBD2 (6 bases). With 3 bases removed from V and 5 bases from J, the gap between germline ends came to 13 bases. Germline V CDR1 and CDR2: SEHNR, FQNEAQ (reference sequence). The CDR3 covers 14 residues. CDR3 DNA: TGTGCCAGCAGCTTCGGGGGAGGAAGGGAGACCCAGTACTTC. Amino acids: CASSFGGGRETQYF.

This CDR3 is CSDRTRRVEQFF. CDR3 nucleotide sequence: TGCAGCGACCGCACCAGACGGGTTGAACAGTTCTTC. V is TRBV29-1 and J is TRBJ2-1, with D uncertain. The CDR3 covers 12 residues. The germline CDR1 and CDR2 sequences are SQVTM and ANQGSEA. Between the trimmed V and J ends, which lost 7 bases and 13 bases, there was a span of 20 bases.

The sample holds one count of this clone. V gene TRBV7-8 combines with J gene TRBJ2-2; 8 positions match TRBD2. Per the germline V gene, CDR1 is SGHVS and CDR2 is FQNEAQ. This CDR3 is built from 16 residues. V shed 0 bases, J shed 5 bases, and the junction held 5 bases outside the gene matches. DNA for the CDR3: TGTGCCAGCAGCTTAGCGAGCGGGGGCAATACCGGGGAGCTGTTTTTT. As protein: CASSLASGGNTGELFF. Full variable domain (missing parts from reference TRBV7-8 and TRBJ2-2): GAGVSQSPRYKVAKRGQDVALRCDPISGHVSLFWYQQALGQGPEFLTYFQNEAQLDKSGLPSDRFFAERPEGSVSTLKIQRTQQEDSAVYLCASSLASGGNTGELFFGEGSRLTVL.

Turning to this clone: The junction differs from germline at one of its ends, possibly a read error. Different DNA sequences within this sample yield the same CDR3. The genes are TRBV11-3 and TRBJ2-7; 13 bases are shared with TRBD2. CDR3 length: 15 amino acids. The germline CDR1 and CDR2 sequences are SGHNT and YENEEA. CDR3 in DNA: TGTGCCAGCAGCCCGGGACTAGCGGGGCCCTATGAGCAGTACTTC. Translating gives CASSPGLAGPYEQYF.

This chain joins TRBV5-1 and TRBJ2-5; D gene unclear. Germline V gene lookup returns CDR1 SGHRS and CDR2 YFSETQ. CDR3 length: 12 amino acids. V lost 7 bases and J lost 5, with 12 bases in between. The chain's CDR3 is CASGRILETQYF. In nucleotides, the CDR3 is TGCGCCAGCGGGCGTATTTTGGAGACCCAGTACTTC.

The rearrangement uses TRBV11-2 and TRBJ2-1; D is unresolved. In germline, CDR1 is SGHAT, CDR2 FQNNGV. The CDR3 is 14 amino acids. Trimming shortened V by 5 bases and J by 9 bases, and 17 bases separated the two germline ends. CDR3: CASSVLFTDSEQFF. CDR3 DNA: TGTGCCAGCAGCGTTCTTTTCACAGATTCTGAGCAGTTCTTC.

Here the CDR3 reads CASSETGVAYNEQFF. Here the CDR3 DNA reads TGTGCCAGCAGTGAGACAGGGGTAGCCTACAATGAGCAGTTCTTC. The chain recombines TRBV6-1 with TRBJ2-1; 8 bases are a match to TRBD1. CDR1 and CDR2 (germline): MNHNS, SASEGT. V was clipped by 3 bases and J by 2 bases; unmatched bases: 3. The CDR3 consists of 15 residues.